This T cell receptor (beta chain) was sequenced during a study of metastatic and nonmetastatic thyroid tumors. Study at large: Repertoire comparisons spanned blood and tumor or nodule tissue from malignant and benign thyroid patients.

With respect to this clone: Its specificity is unknown.

Original methodology: What underpinned the distant-metastasis classifier for papillary thyroid cancer was the set of CDR3 differences across clinicopathological groups. MiXCR reprocessed the PCR reads for TCRdb. The V and J calls shown here were made by TCRdb, not taken from the authors' results. The table has approximately 25,000 clones, roughly 15% seen once. The CDR3 has 16 residues. The germline V gene has CDR1 SGHNT and CDR2 YENEEA. V was clipped by 0 bases and J by 3 bases, with 15 bases between them. Study-wide findings and caveats: Patients with malignant thyroid tumors reportedly had significantly higher TCR beta diversity than those with benign nodules, in blood and tumor.

Not a single patient had been given any form of treatment at any point before undergoing thyroid surgery. The source is a male donor with papillary thyroid cancer or a benign thyroid nodule (not recorded which). Some clones in this sample may be carry-over from other donors' samples. The chain recombines TRBV11-3 with TRBJ2-7, with D possibly being TRBD1 (5 bases). What was sequenced was blood. The CDR3 protein is CASSLDRVWGGYEQYF. The DNA for the CDR3 is TGTGCCAGCAGCTTAGATCGCGTATGGGGCGGCTACGAGCAGTACTTC.